This T cell receptor (beta chain) was sequenced during a study of human T cells and chemical hapten exposure. This sample's time point: patch test 1, 2 weeks after DPC sensitization. Specified treatment: therapeutic diphenylcyclopropenone sensitization with weekly scalp DPC. Germline V gene sequence: CDR1 SGHTA, CDR2 FQGTGA. The CDR3 length is 15 residues. After removal of 0 bases from V and 6 bases from J, the junction contained 3 bases not matched to a gene. The authors' processing: Sample TCR counts, which ranged from about 20,000 to 690,600, had a median of 95,638. MiXCR, run by TCRdb on the RACE reads, gives a single entry per CDR3 protein. The V and J calls, along with clone size, are taken from TCRdb and not from the paper's own processing. Among some 180,000 distinct CDR3 sequences, about 22% were seen once, and the ten largest hold over 6.5%.

The sequence came from a woman aged 45-60 years with alopecia areata. Some clones in this sample may be carry-over from other donors' samples. The gene calls are TRBV7-3 and TRBJ2-1, with 9 bases lining up with TRBD2. The sample here was whole blood, taken in connection with sensitization to the hapten diphenylcyclopropenone (DPC). The CDR3 DNA sequence: TGTGCCAGCAGCTTAACCGGGACTAGCAGCAATGAGCAGTTCTTC. Protein: CASSLTGTSSNEQFF. The entire variable domain, with the rest obtained from reference TRBV7-3 and TRBJ2-1, is as follows: GAGVSQTPSNKVTEKGKYVELRCDPISGHTALYWYRQSLGQGPEFLIYFQGTGAADDSGLPNDRFFAVRPEGSVSTLKIQRTERGDSAVYLCASSLTGTSSNEQFFGPGTRLTVL.